The 32 T cell receptor beta chains below all came from one sample that was sequenced in a study of blood T cell repertoires in COVID-19. Sequencing used immunoSEQ multiplex PCR; TCRdb keeps in-frame clones, though not all of them. This table has over 200,000 clones, around nine tenths appearing once. The sequenced sample was PBMCs or T cells enriched from blood (not recorded which). These receptors originate from a man aged 25-45 years who had recovered from COVID-19.

This clone was observed many times. The chain joins TRBV9 to TRBJ2-7, with 8 nucleotides matching TRBD1. V shed 1 base and J 6 bases; nucleotides not matched to a gene: 3. The CDR3 is 13 residues long. Germline CDR1 and CDR2: SGDLS and YYNGEE. The CDR3 loop reads CASSVFTGGEQYF. DNA for the CDR3: TGTGCCAGCAGCGTATTTACAGGGGGCGAGCAGTACTTC.

The chain employs TRBV2 and TRBJ1-3, with D possibly matching TRBD1 (5 bases). Trimming removed 9 bases at V and 2 bases at J, with 26 bases between. Germline V CDR1 and CDR2: SNHLY, FYNNEI. This CDR3 has 18 residues. This chain's CDR3 is CARNLLRGRRVTGNTIYF. The CDR3 region has the DNA TGTGCCAGAAATCTTCTAAGGGGCAGGAGGGTCACTGGAAACACCATATATTTT.

This clone was found once. The V call is TRBV15, the J call TRBJ1-2; 7 bases map to TRBD1. CDR3 length: 15 amino acids. From germline, CDR1 is LNHNV and CDR2 YYDKDF (reference sequence). Unmatched junction bases numbered 9, after V lost 3 bases and J lost 5 bases. For the CDR3, the DNA is TGTGCCACCAGCAGTCGGCGTGAGGGGGCGTATGGCTACACCTTC. Translated: CATSSRREGAYGYTF.

CDR3 coding DNA: TGCGCCAGCAGACAAGGACAGGTTGATGGCTACACCTTC. It yields the protein CASRQGQVDGYTF. The V and J genes are TRBV5-1 and TRBJ1-2, with 7 bases aligning to TRBD1. The V gene's germline CDR1 is SGHRS and CDR2 YFSETQ. The CDR3 loop spans 13 amino acids. Trimming took 5 bases from V and 6 from J; bases not matched to a gene: 7.

The chain has TRBV14 and TRBJ1-2; D is uncertain. This CDR3 has 15 residues. V lost 0 bases and J 6 bases, leaving 14 bases between the germline ends. CDR1 and CDR2 from the germline V gene are SGHDN and FVKESK. As DNA, the CDR3 is TGTGCCAGCAGCCAAGATCGCCGAGGGTATAATGGCTACACCTTC. Its translation is CASSQDRRGYNGYTF.

The J gene is TRBJ2-2, the V gene TRBV11-2; no firm D call. The V end lost 5 bases, the J end lost 11 bases, and 12 bases lay between the germline ends. The germline CDR1 and CDR2 sequences are SGHAT and FQNNGV. This CDR3 is 12 amino acids long. This chain's CDR3 is CASSRDKGELFF. The CDR3 bases are TGTGCCAGCAGCCGCGACAAAGGCGAGCTGTTTTTT.

V and J are TRBV10-3 and TRBJ2-5; D is perhaps TRBD1 (6 bases). The CDR3 is made up of 14 amino acids. V was clipped by 3 bases and J by 9 bases, with 17 bases between them. Germline lookup yields CDR1 ENHRY and CDR2 SYGVKD. The CDR3 loop is CAISDPPDRRAQYF. The CDR3 region has the DNA TGTGCCATCAGTGATCCCCCAGACAGGCGGGCCCAGTACTTC.

The genes are TRBV10-2 and TRBJ1-1; 8 bases match TRBD1. Germline CDR1 is WSHSY and CDR2 is SAAADI. This CDR3 has 15 amino acids. V lost 2 bases and J lost 6; bases outside the gene matches: 8. The CDR3 coding sequence is TGCGCCAGCAGTGAGCGGGGACAGGTCGGGGCTGAAGCTTTCTTT. It yields the protein CASSERGQVGAEAFF.

The chain combines TRBV18 with TRBJ2-6; 8 bases line up with TRBD2. Germline CDR1 is KGHSH and CDR2 is LQKENI. This CDR3 has 17 residues. V trimming: 4 bases; J trimming: 2 bases; junction bases outside the gene matches: 7. CDR3 bases: TGTGCCAGCTCACAAACTAGCGGTGGTGCTGGGGCCAACGTCCTGACTTTC. Encoded protein: CASSQTSGGAGANVLTF.

The chain is built from TRBV30 and TRBJ2-7; D call uncertain. The CDR3 is made up of 12 amino acids. From germline, CDR1 is GTSNPN and CDR2 SVGIG (reference sequence). Trimming removed 3 bases from V and 0 bases from J, with 6 bases in between. The CDR3 sequence: CAWRLSSYEQYF. DNA for the CDR3: TGTGCCTGGAGACTAAGCTCCTACGAGCAGTACTTC. The variable domain in full, completed from reference TRBV30 and TRBJ2-7, reads SQTIHQWPATLVQPVGSPLSLECTVEGTSNPNLYWYRQAAGRGLQLLFYSVGIGQISSEVPQNLSASRPQDRQFILSSKKLLLSDSGFYLCAWRLSSYEQYFGPGTRLTVT.

The chain couples TRBV29-1 to TRBJ2-1; 9 bases agree with TRBD1. Germline CDR1 reads SQVTM; CDR2 reads ANQGSEA. Trimming cost V 1 base and J 2 bases; bases outside gene matches: 9. The CDR3 totals 17 residues. In DNA, the CDR3 is TGCAGCGTTGAAGGGCGTCTGGGACAGGGAACCTACAATGAGCAGTTCTTC. Amino acid sequence: CSVEGRLGQGTYNEQFF.

This chain connects TRBV7-4 to TRBJ1-5; D might be TRBD1 (6 bases). Germline lookup yields CDR1 SGHVT and CDR2 SQSDAQ. The CDR3 has 17 amino acids. The CDR3 is CPTSAAKGGGSNQPQHF. The CDR3 nucleotides read TGTCCCACCAGCGCCGCAAAAGGGGGGGGCAGCAATCAGCCCCAGCATTTT.

The gene calls are TRBV5-1 and TRBJ2-7, with TRBD2 matching 10 bases. J lost 1 base, V lost 5 bases, and 3 bases had no gene match. The CDR3 contains 14 residues. Germline V lookup: CDR1 SGHRS, CDR2 YFSETQ. The CDR3 region has the DNA TGCGCCAGCAGGTCAGCGGGGGGGTCCTACGAGCAGTACTTC. Translated, it gives CASRSAGGSYEQYF.

The chain combines TRBV11-2 with TRBJ1-2, with 11 positions matching TRBD1. V was clipped by 5 bases and J by 7 bases; unmatched bases: 12. The CDR3 spans 16 residues. The germline V gene encodes CDR1 SGHAT and CDR2 FQNNGV. CDR3 nucleotide sequence: TGTGCCAGCAGCCAGAGGACAGGGGGCTCATCTGGTGGCTACACCTTC. Translation: CASSQRTGGSSGGYTF.

J is TRBJ1-1 and V is TRBV6-4, with TRBD1 as a possible D gene (5 bases). V lost 7 bases and J 6 bases, leaving 18 bases between the germline ends. Germline lookup yields CDR1 MRHNA and CDR2 SNTAGT. CDR3 length: 14 amino acids. CDR3 sequence reads: CASKSTGTGAEAFF. The CDR3 coding sequence is TGTGCCAGCAAATCTACTGGGACTGGGGCTGAAGCTTTCTTT.

This clone was counted a few times. The chain recombines TRBV7-9 with TRBJ2-1; unclear D gene. Germline loops: CDR1 SEHNR, CDR2 FQNEAQ (reference sequence). The CDR3 contains 14 residues. V lost 6 bases to trimming and J lost 4 bases, with 13 bases between them. CDR3: CASRRFGAYNEQFF. DNA of the CDR3: TGTGCCAGCAGACGATTCGGAGCGTACAATGAGCAGTTCTTC.

The chain uses TRBV30 and TRBJ2-3; D not resolved. V dropped 7 bases and J dropped 5 bases, with 10 bases sitting between them. Looked up from germline, CDR1 is GTSNPN and CDR2 is SVGIG (reference sequence). The CDR3 length is 11 residues. The CDR3 protein is CASSLRDTQYF. The CDR3 DNA is TGTGCCTCGAGCTTGAGAGATACGCAGTATTTT.

The chain has TRBV23-1 and TRBJ2-5, with D perhaps TRBD1 (6 bases). TRBV23-1 is reported as an ORF; its role is uncertain. The length of the CDR3 is 17 residues. Trimming cost V 0 bases and J 4 bases, with 18 bases left between them. CDR3 nucleotide sequence: TGCGCCAGCAGTCAATCAACTCCGGACAGAAGGGGAGAGACCCAGTACTTC. Translating gives CASSQSTPDRRGETQYF.

The V gene is TRBV10-3, the J gene TRBJ1-5; D gene ambiguous. The CDR3 consists of 12 residues. Germline CDR1 is ENHRY and CDR2 is SYGVKD. V shed 5 bases and J shed 3 bases, with 5 bases lying between them. The CDR3 sequence: CAISSDNQPQHF. In nucleotides, the CDR3 is TGTGCCATCAGTTCAGACAATCAGCCCCAGCATTTT.

The V gene is TRBV4-1, the J gene TRBJ1-5; the match to TRBD1 covers 7 bases. Trimming removed 1 base from V and 3 bases from J; junction bases left unmatched: 3. The CDR3 consists of 15 residues. The germline gives CDR1 MGHRA, CDR2 YSYEKL. The CDR3 protein is CASSQGQGINQPQHF. CDR3 nucleotides: TGCGCCAGCAGCCAAGGACAGGGTATCAATCAGCCCCAGCATTTT.

This chain links TRBV28 with TRBJ2-7, with D maybe TRBD1 (6 bases). This CDR3 spans 16 amino acids. Trimming took 8 bases from V and 3 from J, leaving 23 bases between them. Germline CDR1 is MDHEN and CDR2 is SYDVKM. The CDR3 DNA reads as TGTGCCAGCCTAACTTCCGGGACACCGAGCCGCTACGAGCAGTACTTC. This gives the protein CASLTSGTPSRYEQYF.

The gene calls are TRBV30 and TRBJ1-1; D is unresolved. Deletions cut 0 bases from V and 10 bases from J, with 18 bases between. The CDR3 is made up of 14 amino acids. Germline-derived CDR1 and CDR2 are GTSNPN and SVGIG (reference sequence). The CDR3 sequence is CAWSVPKRRSGAFF. The DNA for the CDR3 is TGTGCCTGGAGTGTACCTAAACGGAGGAGCGGAGCTTTCTTT.

The gene calls are TRBV5-1 and TRBJ2-7; TRBD1 matches 9 bases. This CDR3 comprises 15 residues. Unmatched junction bases numbered 10, after V lost 2 bases and J lost 7 bases. Germline-derived CDR1 and CDR2 are SGHRS and YFSETQ. The CDR3, as DNA: TGCGCCAGCAGCTTTGCTCCGGGACAGGGATTGGAGCAGTACTTC. Encoded protein: CASSFAPGQGLEQYF.

The chain has TRBV11-2 and TRBJ2-7, with D maybe TRBD2 (6 bases). V was shortened by 1 base and J by 2 bases, with 9 bases between the two germline ends. The CDR3 runs to 14 residues. CDR1 is SGHAT and CDR2 is FQNNGV in the germline V gene. As DNA, the CDR3 is TGTGCCAGCAGCTTAGGGTCTAGCGCCTACGAGCAGTACTTC. Translating gives CASSLGSSAYEQYF.

The gene calls are TRBV5-1 and TRBJ1-1; D is unclear. The germline CDR1 and CDR2 sequences are SGHRS and YFSETQ. Trimming left V 2 bases short and J 4 bases short, with 6 bases between. CDR3 size: 12 residues. The CDR3 DNA is TGCGCCAGCAGCTTCGAGTTCACTGAAGCTTTCTTT. Protein product: CASSFEFTEAFF.

This rearrangement joins TRBV7-2 to TRBJ2-7, with 7 bases lining up with TRBD2. The CDR3 contains 16 residues. Germline V lookup: CDR1 SGHTA, CDR2 FQGNSA. The ends lost 1 base at V and 0 bases at J; junction bases unmatched: 6. The CDR3: CASSLGVSGGSYEQYF. CDR3 DNA sequence: TGTGCCAGCAGCTTAGGGGTTTCGGGGGGCTCCTACGAGCAGTACTTC.

V and J are TRBV6-5 and TRBJ2-2, with TRBD1 matching 8 bases. J gave up 7 bases and V 0 bases, and 4 bases lay outside the gene matches. Germline V gene lookup returns CDR1 MNHEY and CDR2 SVGAGI. CDR3 length: 15 residues. The CDR3 DNA follows: TGTGCCAGCAGTTACTCCCAGGGGGCCGTCGGGGAGCTGTTTTTT. This sequence encodes CASSYSQGAVGELFF.

The rearrangement links TRBV11-2 to TRBJ2-1, with D possibly being TRBD2 (5 bases). Germline V lookup: CDR1 SGHAT, CDR2 FQNNGV. Trimming pared 5 bases from V and 6 bases from J, leaving 14 bases between. The CDR3 runs to 14 residues. CDR3 DNA: TGTGCCAGCAGCCCAGCATTCCGGGGCAATGAGCAGTTCTTC. Translated: CASSPAFRGNEQFF. The full variable domain, rest sourced from reference TRBV11-2 and TRBJ2-1, is EAGVAQSPRYKIIEKRQSVAFWCNPISGHATLYWYQQILGQGPKLLIQFQNNGVVDDSQLPKDRFSAERLKGVDSTLKIQPAKLEDSAVYLCASSPAFRGNEQFFGPGTRLTVL.

V gene TRBV5-1 combines with J gene TRBJ2-1; possibly TRBD2 for D (5 bases). The CDR3 totals 13 residues. V was pared by 2 bases and J by 6 bases, with 9 bases between. CDR1 and CDR2 from the germline V gene are SGHRS and YFSETQ. Here the CDR3 reads CASSFGLTNEQFF. Written as DNA, the CDR3 is TGCGCCAGCAGCTTCGGACTCACCAATGAGCAGTTCTTC.

This clone was seen a few times. The V gene is TRBV10-3, the J gene TRBJ2-1, with D perhaps TRBD2 (5 bases). CDR3 length: 12 residues. The ends were cut back, 3 bases at V and 14 bases at J, with 14 bases in the middle. Germline values: CDR1 ENHRY, CDR2 SYGVKD. For the CDR3, the DNA is TGTGCCATCAGTGAAGGCCTCGGAGGCGAGTTCTTC. Translating it yields CAISEGLGGEFF.

This clone has only a few counts. J is TRBJ2-3 and V is TRBV7-9, with a tentative D call TRBD1 (6 bases). Trimming took 4 bases from V and 2 from J, leaving 10 bases between them. The CDR3 contains 14 residues. Germline-derived CDR1 and CDR2 are SEHNR and FQNEAQ (reference sequence). Here the CDR3 DNA reads TGTGCCAGCAGCTACGACAGGACCACAGATACGCAGTATTTT. Its protein is CASSYDRTTDTQYF.

J is TRBJ1-5 and V is TRBV28; D is ambiguous. Trimming pared 3 bases from V and 7 bases from J, leaving 13 bases between. The CDR3 is 14 residues long. Per the germline V gene, CDR1 is MDHEN and CDR2 is SYDVKM. The CDR3 here is CASSFSWAGQPQHF. The CDR3 DNA sequence: TGTGCCAGCAGTTTCTCCTGGGCGGGGCAGCCCCAGCATTTT.